Listed below are T cell receptor beta chains from one sample, sequenced in a study of Graves' ophthalmopathy and Graves' hyperthyroidism. TCRdb reprocessed the multiplex PCR reads with MiXCR, giving one entry per CDR3 protein. The sample records 300,000 to 350,000 distinct CDR3 sequences, roughly 17% being singletons. The specimen sequenced was peripheral blood. The receptors were gathered from an adult man with Graves' ophthalmopathy. CDR3s include the opening cysteine and the closing phenylalanine or tryptophan. Fields, in order: CDR3 length, V gene, D gene, J gene, clone size, CDR3 protein, CDR3 DNA. D genes are given only for firm matches. Clone sizes are given selectively: once, few, many, or a class where the clone is expanded.

>18|TRBV11-1|.|TRBJ2-7|many
CASSVWRGSPPKKGEQYF
TGTGCCAGCAGCGTCTGGAGAGGGAGTCCCCCTAAAAAGGGCGAGCAGTACTTC
>18|TRBV5-1|TRBD2|TRBJ2-7|many
CASSLARTSGRVSYEQYF
TGCGCCAGCAGCTTGGCACGGACTAGCGGGAGAGTTTCCTACGAGCAGTACTTC
>17|TRBV3-1|TRBD2|TRBJ2-5|.
CASSQDIRGLAEADQYF
TGTGCCAGCAGCCAAGATATCAGAGGACTAGCTGAGGCGGACCAGTACTTC
>15|TRBV19|.|TRBJ1-5|many
CASSPPGGGGQPQHF
TGTGCCAGTAGTCCACCGGGGGGGGGCGGTCAGCCCCAGCATTTT
>15|TRBV6-1|TRBD1|TRBJ1-2|few
CASRVQFQGDYGYTF
TGTGCCAGCAGAGTCCAGTTTCAGGGGGACTATGGCTACACCTTC
>13|TRBV6-5|.|TRBJ1-6|many
CASSYSRESPLHF
TGTGCCAGCAGTTACTCCAGGGAGTCACCCCTCCACTTT
>14|TRBV6-4|.|TRBJ2-7|.
CASRLSGFIYEQYF
TGTGCCAGCAGGCTTAGCGGATTCATCTACGAGCAGTACTTC
>14|TRBV7-9|TRBD1|TRBJ2-7|many
CASSYVGQAREQYF
TGTGCCAGCAGCTATGTGGGACAGGCACGCGAGCAGTACTTC
>15|TRBV28|.|TRBJ2-7|.
CASSSPAQGSYEQSF
TGTGCCAGCAGTTCCCCGGCACAGGGATCCTACGAGCAGTCCTTC
>17|TRBV11-2|TRBD2|TRBJ2-7|many
CASSLLPPGLGGVEQYF
TGTGCCAGCAGCTTGTTACCACCGGGACTAGGAGGAGTCGAGCAGTACTTC
>14|TRBV7-3|TRBD2|TRBJ2-5|many
CASSLSGVGETQYF
TGTGCCAGCAGCCTTAGCGGGGTGGGGGAGACCCAGTACTTC
>14|TRBV2|TRBD1|TRBJ1-1|many
CATYRDRGNTEAFF
TGTGCCACCTACCGGGACAGGGGGAACACTGAAGCTTTCTTT
>12|TRBV6-5|.|TRBJ2-5|many
CASSYHQETQYF
TGTGCCAGCAGTTACCACCAAGAGACCCAGTACTTC
>13|TRBV11-2|.|TRBJ2-5|.
CASLVTGSETQYF
TGTGCCAGCCTAGTTACGGGGAGCGAGACCCAGTACTTC
>15|TRBV19|.|TRBJ1-1|many
CASSISYISNTEAFF
TGTGCCAGTAGTATCTCCTACATTTCGAACACTGAAGCTTTCTTT
>15|TRBV2|.|TRBJ1-6|many
CASSEARQPNSPLHF
TGTGCCAGCAGTGAAGCTAGGCAGCCTAATTCACCCCTCCACTTT
>13|TRBV20-1|.|TRBJ2-7|many
CSATPSGNDEQYF
TGCAGTGCTACCCCATCTGGGAACGACGAGCAGTACTTC
>16|TRBV24-1|TRBD1|TRBJ2-2|many
CATSDPGTGTTGELFF
TGTGCCACCAGTGATCCCGGGACAGGGACCACCGGGGAGCTGTTTTTT
>12|TRBV15|.|TRBJ1-5|many
CATTADNQPQHF
TGTGCCACCACGGCCGACAATCAGCCCCAGCATTTT
>15|TRBV12-3/TRBV12-4|.|TRBJ1-2|.
CASSSGGHGGYGYTF
TGTGCCAGCAGTTCGGGGGGACACGGAGGGTATGGCTACACCTTC
>13|TRBV11-2|TRBD1|TRBJ2-7|many
CASSRTGNYEQYF
TGTGCCAGCAGCCGGACAGGGAACTACGAGCAGTACTTC
>11|TRBV12-3/TRBV12-4|TRBD2|TRBJ2-7|many
CASRRTSEQYF
TGTGCCAGCAGAAGGACTAGCGAGCAGTACTTC